A single sample is the source of the 27 T cell receptor beta chains below, sequenced in a study of cytomegalovirus exposure and HLA in healthy donors (dated by TCRdb to the late 2010s). Libraries came from the immunoSEQ multiplex PCR assay. The multiplex PCR relied on a mix of 60 forward primers for TCR Vbeta segments and 13 reverse primers for TCR Jbeta segments. TCRdb mirrors the immuneACCESS table, restricted to in-frame sequences. Some clones are absent from its copies; in checked studies, under half trace to an unresolved V gene, and the reason for the others is unknown. The sample yields over 110,000 clones; about 80% were counted once. 5% to 7.5% of the sample comes from the top ten. Sequenced: PBMCs. The receptors stem from a woman in her 40s in good health and CMV-seropositive.

The rearrangement uses TRBV27 and TRBJ2-3, with 11 nucleotides matching TRBD2. CDR3 length equals 16 residues. V gave up 5 bases and J gave up 2 bases; unmatched junction bases: 6. Germline CDR1 and CDR2: MNHEY and SMNVEV (reference sequence). The CDR3 region is CASSPGTSGVTDTQYF. In DNA form, the CDR3 reads TGTGCCAGCAGTCCAGGGACTAGCGGAGTCACAGATACGCAGTATTTT.

The gene calls are TRBV18 and TRBJ1-3; TRBD1 might be the D (6 bases). The length of the CDR3 is 14 residues. Trimming took off 0 bases at V and 8 bases at J, with 11 bases between the two ends. Per germline, CDR1 KGHSH and CDR2 LQKENI. The CDR3 reads CASSPPQQGDTIYF. In DNA form, the CDR3 reads TGTGCCAGCTCACCACCGCAACAGGGAGACACCATATATTTT. Together with reference TRBV18 and TRBJ1-3, the CDR3 gives the full variable domain: NAGVMQNPRHLVRRRGQEARLRCSPMKGHSHVYWYRQLPEEGLKFMVYLQKENIIDESGMPKERFSAEFPKEGPSILRIQQVVRGDSAAYFCASSPPQQGDTIYFGEGSWLTVV.

V usage is TRBV21-1 and J usage is TRBJ1-5; the table's D call TRBD1 went unverified against the DNA. TRBV21-1 is labeled a pseudogene. This CDR3 is 15 amino acids long. CDR3 loop: CASSKGDRDNQPQHF. CDR3 coding DNA: TGTGCCAGCAGCAAAGGGGACAGGGACAATCAGCCCCAGCATTTT.

This chain uses TRBV23-1 with TRBJ1-4; 8 bases align to TRBD1. TRBV23-1 is flagged as an ORF with uncertain function. Trimming removed 2 bases from V and 0 bases from J; junction bases left unmatched: 8. This CDR3 is 18 amino acids long. CDR3 in amino acids: CASSQDHGQGPTNEKLFF. CDR3 in DNA: TGCGCCAGCAGTCAAGACCACGGACAGGGACCAACTAATGAAAAACTGTTTTTT.

The chain employs TRBV6-6 and TRBJ1-3; no reliable D call. Germline loops: CDR1 MNHNY, CDR2 SVGAGI (reference sequence). The CDR3 is 12 residues long. Trimming stripped 11 bases from V and 1 base from J, with 9 bases between. The CDR3 region is CAVSDSGNTIYF. The CDR3 nucleotides are TGTGCCGTTTCAGATTCTGGAAACACCATATATTTT.

The count of this clone is one. The chain links TRBV29-1 to TRBJ2-7; TRBD1 aligns across 8 bases. Germline V gene lookup returns CDR1 SQVTM and CDR2 ANQGSEA. The CDR3 is made up of 13 amino acids. V gave up 7 bases and J gave up 2 bases; unmatched junction bases: 7. CDR3: CSALDREAYEQYF. CDR3 DNA sequence: TGCAGCGCCCTGGACAGGGAAGCCTACGAGCAGTACTTC.

The chain recombines TRBV9 with TRBJ1-1; D is undetermined. Trimming removed 3 bases at V and 0 bases at J, with 9 bases between. CDR3 size: 14 residues. Germline V lookup: CDR1 SGDLS, CDR2 YYNGEE. The DNA of the CDR3 is TGTGCCAGCAGCGCACGAGTATTGAACACTGAAGCTTTCTTT. This translates into CASSARVLNTEAFF.

V is TRBV2 and J is TRBJ1-5, with D unresolved. The V and J ends lost 3 bases and 4 bases respectively, with 10 bases between them. The CDR3 covers 14 residues. In germline, CDR1 is SNHLY, CDR2 FYNNEI. The CDR3 region is CASSERSENQPQHF. In DNA form, the CDR3 reads TGTGCCAGCAGTGAGCGGTCGGAAAATCAGCCCCAGCATTTT.

The chain recombines TRBV25-1 with TRBJ2-7; D remains unclear. With 1 base removed from V and 4 bases from J, the gap between germline ends came to 8 bases. The CDR3 covers 13 residues. Germline CDR1 reads MGHDK; CDR2 reads SYGVNS. The CDR3 sequence: CASSESVGYEQYF. DNA of the CDR3: TGTGCCAGCAGTGAATCAGTCGGGTACGAGCAGTACTTC.

The chain is built from TRBV11-3 and TRBJ2-3; 10 nucleotides align to TRBD2. Germline V gives CDR1 SGHNT, CDR2 YENEEA. Germline trimming cut 1 base from V and 3 bases from J; bases unmatched to any gene: 1. CDR3 length equals 15 residues. Here the CDR3 DNA reads TGTGCCAGCAGCTTAGTAGCGGGAGGAACAGATACGCAGTATTTT. This translates into CASSLVAGGTDTQYF.

The chain couples TRBV5-1 to TRBJ2-1, with 14 bases identical to TRBD2. This CDR3 comprises 19 residues. V lost 6 bases and J lost 1; bases outside the gene matches: 12. Germline V gene data show CDR1 as SGHRS and CDR2 as YFSETQ. CDR3 region: CASNHAGTSGSSSYNEQFF. The CDR3 DNA follows: TGCGCCAGCAACCACGCCGGGACTAGCGGGAGCTCGTCCTACAATGAGCAGTTCTTC.

V is TRBV29-1 and J is TRBJ1-1; D is perhaps TRBD1 (6 bases). V lost 4 bases, J lost 4 bases, and 13 bases lay in between. CDR3 length equals 13 residues. Per the germline V gene, CDR1 is SQVTM and CDR2 is ANQGSEA. The CDR3 loop is CSVVRDTSTEAFF. Written as DNA, the CDR3 is TGCAGCGTTGTCCGGGACACTTCCACTGAAGCTTTCTTT.

This chain uses TRBV19 with TRBJ2-1; D uncertain. This CDR3 is built from 15 residues. CDR1 and CDR2 from the germline V gene are LNHDA and SQIVND (reference sequence). V was cut by 4 bases and J by 0 bases, with 10 bases left in between. CDR3 nucleotides: TGTGCCAGTAGTAGAAAAGTACTCTCCTACAATGAGCAGTTCTTC. Its protein product is CASSRKVLSYNEQFF.

The chain is built from TRBV5-5 and TRBJ2-3; 9 nucleotides match TRBD2. The CDR3 contains 16 residues. The junction had 6 bases not matched to a gene; V was cut back by 4 bases and J by 0 bases. The germline V gene has CDR1 SGHKS and CDR2 YYEKEE (reference sequence). CDR3 region: CASSPPLAGSTDTQYF. The CDR3 coding sequence is TGTGCCAGCAGCCCACCGCTAGCGGGGAGCACAGATACGCAGTATTTT.

The chain recombines TRBV15 with TRBJ2-7; D remains ambiguous. This CDR3 is built from 12 residues. CDR1 is LNHNV and CDR2 is YYDKDF in the germline V gene (reference sequence). V dropped 4 bases and J dropped 6 bases, with 10 bases sitting between them. Here the CDR3 reads CATSTEVGEQYF. The DNA for the CDR3 is TGTGCCACCAGCACCGAGGTGGGCGAGCAGTACTTC.

V and J are TRBV13 and TRBJ2-7, with D possibly being TRBD2 (6 bases). Germline V gene lookup returns CDR1 PRHDT and CDR2 FYEKMQ (reference sequence). This CDR3 has 13 amino acids. The ends were cut back, 3 bases at V and 2 bases at J, with 8 bases in the middle. The CDR3 nucleotides are TGTGCCAGCAGCTTGGGACTGACCTACGAGCAGTACTTC. Protein product: CASSLGLTYEQYF.

The gene calls are TRBV15 and TRBJ2-3; 10 nucleotides match TRBD2. The CDR3 contains 15 residues. Germline V gene sequence: CDR1 LNHNV, CDR2 YYDKDF (reference sequence). The J segment lost 5 bases and the V segment lost 4 bases, leaving 6 bases of the junction unmatched. The CDR3: CATSTPGLARDTQYF. The CDR3 DNA is TGTGCCACCAGCACTCCGGGACTAGCGAGAGATACGCAGTATTTT.

V usage is TRBV6-6 and J usage is TRBJ2-7, with TRBD1 matching over 7 bases. The V and J ends lost 2 bases and 0 bases, in that order; junction bases with no gene match: 7. CDR3 length equals 16 residues. Germline CDR1 reads MNHNY; CDR2 reads SVGAGI (reference sequence). CDR3 nucleotide sequence: TGTGCCAGCAGTTACCCCTCGGCAGGGGGCTCCTACGAGCAGTACTTC. Its translation is CASSYPSAGGSYEQYF.

The J gene is TRBJ2-2, the V gene TRBV10-3; 10 nucleotides agree with TRBD2. The length of the CDR3 is 18 residues. V lost 0 bases, J lost 4 bases, and 8 bases stayed unmatched. Germline V lookup: CDR1 ENHRY, CDR2 SYGVKD. CDR3 region: CAISESRFLAGVTGELFF. The CDR3 nucleotides read TGTGCCATCAGTGAGTCCCGGTTTCTAGCGGGAGTCACCGGGGAGCTGTTTTTT.

Only a few counts were recorded for this clone. The chain links TRBV6-1 to TRBJ2-7; 8 nucleotides agree with TRBD2. V dropped 8 bases and J dropped 2; count of bases not matched to a gene: 5. The CDR3 has 13 residues. The V gene's germline CDR1 is MNHNS and CDR2 SASEGT. Here the CDR3 DNA reads TGTGCCAGCGGGCGGGAGGCCACCTACGAGCAGTACTTC. Translation: CASGREATYEQYF.

The chain is built from TRBV4-1 and TRBJ2-6; a possible D gene is TRBD1 (5 bases). This CDR3 comprises 19 residues. Germline CDR1 and CDR2: MGHRA and YSYEKL. V was cut by 4 bases and J by 3 bases, with 22 bases left in between. The CDR3 sequence is CASSRPTGFDVGGANVLTF. CDR3 in DNA: TGCGCCAGCAGCCGGCCTACAGGTTTCGACGTTGGTGGGGCCAACGTCCTGACTTTC.

The chain couples TRBV11-2 to TRBJ2-1; TRBD1 aligns across 8 bases. There are 12 residues in the CDR3. The V segment lost 5 bases and the J segment 10 bases; nucleotides outside the gene matches: 4. In germline, CDR1 is SGHAT, CDR2 FQNNGV. CDR3 region: CASSPDRVEQFF. CDR3 in DNA: TGTGCCAGCAGCCCGGACAGGGTCGAGCAGTTCTTC. The full variable domain, completed using reference TRBV11-2 and TRBJ2-1, is EAGVAQSPRYKIIEKRQSVAFWCNPISGHATLYWYQQILGQGPKLLIQFQNNGVVDDSQLPKDRFSAERLKGVDSTLKIQPAKLEDSAVYLCASSPDRVEQFFGPGTRLTVL.

This clone was recorded a few times. The rearrangement joins TRBV28 to TRBJ2-1, with D tentatively TRBD2 (6 bases). Per germline, CDR1 MDHEN and CDR2 SYDVKM. Trimming took 8 bases from V and 2 from J, leaving 16 bases between them. CDR3 length: 15 residues. CDR3 in amino acids: CASFGGTLAYNEQFF. Here the CDR3 DNA reads TGTGCCAGCTTTGGAGGGACTCTCGCCTACAATGAGCAGTTCTTC.

The chain couples TRBV11-2 to TRBJ2-1, with D possibly matching TRBD2 (7 bases). V was cut by 5 bases and J by 8 bases, with 13 bases left in between. The CDR3 sequence is 13 residues long. The V gene's germline CDR1 is SGHAT and CDR2 FQNNGV. CDR3 nucleotides: TGTGCCAGCAGCCTGGGGAGGGGGGATGAGCAGTTCTTC. Translated, it gives CASSLGRGDEQFF.

The rearrangement joins TRBV5-4 to TRBJ2-3; TRBD2 matches at 8 bases. The germline V gene encodes CDR1 SGHNT and CDR2 YYREEE (reference sequence). The CDR3 sequence is 14 residues long. V gave up 9 bases and J gave up 5 bases; unmatched junction bases: 11. The CDR3 sequence is CATVSSGHLDTQYF. The CDR3 coding sequence is TGTGCCACCGTGTCTAGCGGGCACTTAGATACGCAGTATTTT.

The rearrangement uses TRBV5-4 and TRBJ2-3; 7 nucleotides line up with TRBD1. V gave up 5 bases and J gave up 3 bases; unmatched junction bases: 9. CDR1 and CDR2 from the germline V gene are SGHNT and YYREEE (reference sequence). The CDR3 is made up of 15 amino acids. CDR3 loop: CASSSTGVGTDTQYF. DNA for the CDR3: TGTGCCAGCAGTTCAACAGGGGTAGGGACAGATACGCAGTATTTT.

This clone occurred a few times. V is TRBV4-1 and J is TRBJ2-1, with a weak D call TRBD2 (7 bases). This CDR3 contains 17 residues. The V gene lost 0 bases and the J gene lost 0 bases, with 12 bases spanning the gap. Germline V gene lookup returns CDR1 MGHRA and CDR2 YSYEKL. The CDR3 here is CASSQDGGGGSYNEQFF. CDR3 nucleotides: TGCGCCAGCAGCCAAGATGGGGGCGGGGGCTCCTACAATGAGCAGTTCTTC.